This T cell receptor beta chain was obtained from a study of a mutant IDH1 vaccine in newly diagnosed glioma (dated by TCRdb to the early 2020s). For the wider study: In the chemotherapy-containing groups, vaccination started alongside temozolomide cycles, whereas in patients who had radiotherapy alone it started 4-6 weeks after radiotherapy. Of the 25 to 35 treated patients, 62.5% were male and 37.5% were female, and a mean age of approximately 40 years was recorded. Before enrollment, patients had received standard therapy of radiotherapy alone, temozolomide alone, or radiochemotherapy with temozolomide; most received the combination. The week-35 safety follow-up took place at visit V12, and the week-47 end of study took place at visit V13. Peripheral blood was drawn at six visits: V03 (baseline), V05, V07, V10, V12 and V13. Longitudinal TCRB deep sequencing was done for 25 treated patients, wherever samples were available for exploratory analyses. Study-wide findings and limitations: Vaccine-induced immune responses across multiple MHC alleles were detected in about 93% of patients. Changes in the top peripheral T cell clonotypes picked up by TCRB sequencing did not appear to be linked to pseudoprogression. It was noted by the authors that analyses of patient blood samples could not be reproduced owing to sample limitations. Availability determined which PBMC samples were chosen for TCRB deep sequencing.

Sample time point, as interpreted from the label and publication: week 47, end of study. A 20-mer mutant IDH1 peptide at 300 micrograms in Montanide made up each vaccine dose, which was injected subcutaneously together with topical imiquimod. Patients received eight vaccinations in weeks 1, 3, 5, 7, 11, 15, 19 and 23, corresponding to visits V03 through V10. All donors had newly diagnosed IDH1-mutant astrocytomas of WHO grade 3 or 4 that showed loss of nuclear ATRX. The samples were drawn from NOA16, a multicentre, single-arm, open-label phase I trial in Germany that tested a mutant IDH1 peptide vaccine in humans for the first time. Genomic DNA for TCRB sequencing was isolated from EDTA blood with the DNeasy Blood and Tissue Kit. The CDR3 runs 15 residues from the cysteine to the phenylalanine. Of the read, only the CDR3 DNA is kept; its 45 bases are in frame from base 1. The germline V and J ends show losses of 5 bases and 4 bases respectively, and no gene match explains 13 bases of the junction. Taken from the germline V gene, the CDR1 and CDR2 loops are SQVTM and ANQGSEA.

Library preparation employed the immunoSEQ multiplex PCR assay. Rearranged TCR beta chain sequences were amplified with the hsTCRB Kit following the manufacturer's protocol. Sequencing of TCRB libraries was carried out on an Illumina MiSeq. In the source study's methods: Demultiplexing, trimming and gene mapping were performed with the kit vendor's proprietary platform. TCRdb holds this immuneACCESS table with in-frame rearrangements only. Some clones are missing; in checked studies, unresolved V genes explain under half, and the rest has no known cause. V and J calls and clone size are as listed in that table; D and trimming were resolved from the DNA. The sample table shows just over 60,000 clones, and around 86% are seen once. The top ten hold under 4.5% of the sample. About this clone: It has no known antigen specificity. Base quality data are lacking; no much larger clone is found one base away.

The chain uses TRBV29-1 and TRBJ2-5; 7 bases in the junction line up with TRBD1. The sample in question was PBMCs, obtained from a glioma patient whose treatment included an IDH1 peptide vaccine. The sequence was collected from a young man with glioma. The nucleotide sequence is TGCAGCGTTTTACGGCCCCGGGACAGAGGAGAGACCCAGTACTTC. This yields the protein CSVLRPRDRGETQYF.